The clone carrying this T cell receptor beta chain was detected many times. Its antigen is unknown. Construction of the TCR beta libraries employed iRepertoire HTBI primers in conjunction with Arm-PCR of CDR3 regions. TCRdb reanalysed the multiplex PCR reads using MiXCR and keeps one entry per CDR3 protein. The table has roughly 420,000 distinct CDR3 sequences, less than 15% seen once. Between the trimmed V and J ends, which lost 3 bases and 3 bases, there was a span of 11 bases. The CDR3 is 14 residues long. CDR1 and CDR2 from the germline V gene are SNHLY and FYNNEI. The record originates from a study of regulatory T cells in long-lasting Graves disease. Study-level information: Prior antithyroid drug treatment in newly diagnosed Graves' patients lasted under 3 months.

Overall study findings and caveats: With persistent disease, TRBV28, TRBJ1-2 and TRBJ2-5 were the favored segments.

Time point meaning: newly diagnosed GD, antithyroid drugs for less than 3 months. With RNA extracted from PBMCs as input, the TCR library was made. This same sample was also taken into another study, of T cells in Graves' hyperthyroidism and ophthalmopathy. Per that paper: TCR CDR3 underwent first-round RT-PCR with the HTBI primer set. Ophthalmopathy and stable hyperthyroidism were separated by a 13 V-J model.

The rearrangement uses TRBV2 and TRBJ1-2; a possible D gene is TRBD1 (6 bases). This specimen consisted of peripheral blood mononuclear cells (PBMCs), obtained at new diagnosis, from a patient treated with antithyroid drugs. The sequence was obtained from a woman in her forties or fifties with Graves disease. CDR3 in amino acids: CASSDVSGDYGYTF. CDR3 DNA sequence: TGTGCCAGCAGTGATGTATCAGGGGACTATGGCTACACCTTC.